The clone carrying this T cell receptor beta chain was detected a few times. The data stem from a study of blood T cell repertoires in COVID-19. Study information: The origin of the acute and convalescent COVID-19 samples was the United States, Italy and Spain. From T cells, B-cell-depleted T cells, or PBMCs came the material, which was cDNA or gDNA.

The V gene lost 5 bases and the J gene lost 4 bases, with 9 bases spanning the gap. Germline assignment: CDR1 GTSNPN and CDR2 SVGIG (reference sequence). The CDR3 runs to 12 residues. Authors' methods: From reference gene primer amplification, estimates of nucleated cell counts were derived. This table comes from immunoSEQ multiplex PCR, and its TCRdb copy is limited to in-frame clones, with some not included. V and J calls and clone size are those listed in that table; D and trimming were worked out from the DNA. The sample lists around 60,000 clones, around 89% occurring once. J is TRBJ1-3 and V is TRBV30; the D gene is possibly TRBD1 (6 bases). Sequenced sample: peripheral blood. This clonotype was sampled from a human donor in a cohort sampled during active COVID-19. CDR3 DNA: TGTGCCTGGGCCACAGGGGGAAACACCATATATTTT. Translated: CAWATGGNTIYF.